One and the same sample provided the 7 T cell receptor beta chains below, sequenced in a study of blood T cells in healthy people across ages (dated by TCRdb to about 2015). Library prep was done by 5' RACE. TCRdb names Illumina HiSeq 2500 as the instrument used. A second PCR of about 6 to 11 cycles was run with a J-beta primer mix and a sample-barcoded 5' primer. The public reads were quality trimmed at Q25 with fastp and then assembled into clones with MiXCR by TCRdb, keeping productive beta chains. CDR3 protein duplicates are merged, each entry listing the most common genes and DNA. This sample lists just under 750,000 distinct CDR3 sequences; about 20% were detected once. Roughly 22% of the sample comes from the top ten. Sequencing used blood. These receptors originate from a man in his 70s in good health.

This clonotype was seen a few times. The chain couples TRBV10-3 to TRBJ2-5; D is ambiguous. The ends were cut back, 4 bases at V and 5 bases at J, with 8 bases in the middle. The germline CDR1 and CDR2 sequences are ENHRY and SYGVKD. This CDR3 has 12 residues. The CDR3 protein is CAISASLETQYF. CDR3 sequence (DNA): TGTGCCATCAGTGCGAGTTTGGAGACCCAGTACTTC.

The rearrangement links TRBV7-9 to TRBJ1-5; D is uncertain. The CDR3 consists of 15 residues. The V end was cut by 0 bases, the J end by 2 bases, with 8 bases between. Germline assignment: CDR1 SEHNR and CDR2 FQNEAQ (reference sequence). CDR3 DNA: TGTGCCAGCAGCTTAGCCGACGGTCGCAATCAGCCCCAGCATTTT. Translation gives CASSLADGRNQPQHF.

Only a few counts were recorded for this clonotype. The V and J genes are TRBV6-5 and TRBJ1-1; D is ambiguous. This CDR3 region has 14 residues. V shed 8 bases and J shed 1 base, with 14 bases lying between them. The germline V gene has CDR1 MNHEY and CDR2 SVGAGI. CDR3 nucleotide sequence: TGTGCCAGCGCTATCGGTGGTTCGAACACTGAAGCTTTCTTT. Encoded protein: CASAIGGSNTEAFF.

The sample holds a few counts of this clonotype. The chain couples TRBV11-2 to TRBJ2-5, with 8 nucleotides matching TRBD2. The end of the DNA is better explained by TRBJ2-1, so the J call may be wrong. CDR1 and CDR2 (germline): SGHAT, FQNNGV. The length of the CDR3 is 15 residues. The CDR3 bases are TGTGCCAGCAGCCCGAGCGGGAGTGGAGATATTGAGCAGTTCTTC. It codes for CASSPSGSGDIEQFF.

This clonotype has a handful of counts. V usage is TRBV29-1 and J usage is TRBJ2-2; D is perhaps TRBD2 (6 bases). CDR1 is SQVTM and CDR2 is ANQGSEA in the germline V gene. The CDR3 consists of 15 residues. Trimming cost V 4 bases and J 4 bases, with 16 bases left between them. CDR3 nucleotides: TGCAGCGTTGTTCGGGGGACGGATGTCACCGGGGAGCTGTTTTTT. Its translation: CSVVRGTDVTGELFF.

The chain is built from TRBV28 and TRBJ2-1, with D tentatively TRBD1 (7 bases). The V gene's germline CDR1 is MDHEN and CDR2 SYDVKM. This CDR3 region has 20 residues. Trimming took off 2 bases at V and 0 bases at J, with 23 bases between the two ends. The CDR3 DNA sequence: TGTGCCAGCAGTTTAAGGCGAGGACAGGAGGGACTGGGCTCCTACAATGAGCAGTTCTTC. It codes for CASSLRRGQEGLGSYNEQFF.

The count of this clonotype is one. A junction end diverges from the germline sequence, so it may reflect a read error. The chain joins TRBV20-1 to TRBJ2-1, with a weak D call TRBD2 (5 bases). The germline CDR1 and CDR2 sequences are DFQATT and SNEGSKA (reference sequence). This CDR3 contains 14 residues. In nucleotides, the CDR3 is TGCAGTGCTGAAGGGCCTAGCTCCCACAATGAGCAGTTCTTC. This gives the protein CSAEGPSSHNEQFF.